This entry lists 32 T cell receptor beta chains sequenced from one sample in a study of shared clonotypes between healthy human individuals. The method was immunoSEQ multiplex PCR; TCRdb's version includes in-frame clones alone and lacks a portion of them. Of 700,000 or so clones in the sample, more than 70% were seen once. Sequencing was done on a sample of memory CD4+ T cells sorted from blood. Subset meaning: CD45RA-negative fraction. These receptors all stem from a woman in her thirties in good health.

This rearrangement joins TRBV6-5 to TRBJ2-5; possibly TRBD2 for D (5 bases). The CDR3 totals 12 residues. Per germline, CDR1 MNHEY and CDR2 SVGAGI. Trimming cost V 6 bases and J 5 bases, with 10 bases left between them. The chain's CDR3 is CASRLEGETQYF. Here the CDR3 DNA reads TGTGCCAGCAGACTAGAAGGGGAGACCCAGTACTTC.

In this sample, this clone turned up a few times. The rearrangement joins TRBV19 to TRBJ1-5; 7 nucleotides match TRBD1. With V trimmed by 4 bases and J by 4 bases, 7 bases remained unmatched. Germline V lookup: CDR1 LNHDA, CDR2 SQIVND (reference sequence). The CDR3 has 15 amino acids. The CDR3 region is CASSTGAGGNQPQHF. DNA for the CDR3: TGTGCCAGTAGTACCGGGGCAGGGGGAAATCAGCCCCAGCATTTT.

The V and J genes are TRBV5-4 and TRBJ2-1, with unresolved D. The V end lost 2 bases, the J end lost 1 base, and 7 bases lay between the germline ends. There are 14 residues in the CDR3. Germline CDR1 reads SGHNT; CDR2 reads YYREEE (reference sequence). The CDR3 DNA reads TGTGCCAGCAGCTTAGTTGGTTCCTACAATGAGCAGTTCTTC. Translation: CASSLVGSYNEQFF.

Here the CDR3 DNA reads TGTGCCAGCAGAGCGGGGACAGGGGTTAACTATGGCTACACCTTC. It encodes CASRAGTGVNYGYTF. The chain recombines TRBV28 with TRBJ1-2; the match to TRBD1 covers 10 bases. Germline CDR1 MDHEN, CDR2 SYDVKM. The CDR3 has 15 residues. V gave up 6 bases and J gave up 1 base; unmatched junction bases: 5.

The chain combines TRBV4-1 with TRBJ2-3, with D perhaps matching TRBD1 or TRBD2 (5 bases each). The germline V gene encodes CDR1 MGHRA and CDR2 YSYEKL. Trimming left V 5 bases short and J 4 bases short, with 13 bases between. The CDR3 length is 14 residues. The CDR3 is CASSSRVGADTQYF. The CDR3 DNA reads TGCGCCAGCAGCTCAAGGGTGGGGGCAGATACGCAGTATTTT.

The rearrangement links TRBV28 to TRBJ1-2; a possible D gene is TRBD1 (5 bases). This CDR3 spans 12 amino acids. V was cut by 6 bases and J by 5 bases, with 10 bases left in between. Germline V gene data show CDR1 as MDHEN and CDR2 as SYDVKM. CDR3 protein: CASSTAGYGYTF. CDR3 DNA sequence: TGTGCCAGCAGCACCGCAGGGTATGGCTACACCTTC.

This clone was counted many times. The chain is built from TRBV19 and TRBJ1-4; possibly TRBD1 for D (5 bases). Trimming took 2 bases from V and 0 from J, leaving 7 bases between them. The CDR3 runs 15 residues. Germline V gene data show CDR1 as LNHDA and CDR2 as SQIVND (reference sequence). CDR3 sequence (DNA): TGTGCCAGTAGTATAACGGGGCCAACTAATGAAAAACTGTTTTTT. The encoded protein is CASSITGPTNEKLFF.

This clone was counted a single time. The CDR3 DNA follows: TGCGCCAGCAGCTTGAGTGGCTGGGCTCTACAAGAGACCCAGTACTTC. It translates to CASSLSGWALQETQYF. This rearrangement joins TRBV5-1 to TRBJ2-5; D is uncertain. V lost 1 base to trimming and J lost 2 bases, with 15 bases between them. Looked up from germline, CDR1 is SGHRS and CDR2 is YFSETQ. The CDR3 is 16 amino acids.

This clone was picked up a small number of times. This chain connects TRBV21-1 to TRBJ1-1; the table's D call, TRBD1, was not checked against the DNA. TRBV21-1 is termed a pseudogene. The CDR3 totals 19 residues. The CDR3 here is CASSTLPDRDRKMNTEAFF. CDR3 coding DNA: TGTGCCAGCAGCACCCTACCCGACCGGGACAGGAAAATGAACACTGAAGCTTTCTTT.

The chain uses TRBV21-1 and TRBJ1-5; the tabulated D call, TRBD1, remains unverified against the DNA. TRBV21-1 is flagged as a pseudogene. This CDR3 has 17 residues. The CDR3 is CASSTTTGGEVGGPQHF. CDR3 sequence (DNA): TGTGCCAGCAGCACGACCACAGGGGGCGAGGTTGGTGGGCCCCAGCATTTT.

This clone was detected ten times or more. This sequence joins TRBV14 and TRBJ2-1; 7 nucleotides agree with TRBD2. The germline gives CDR1 SGHDN, CDR2 FVKESK. This CDR3 has 16 residues. With 3 bases clipped from V and 4 bases from J, the junction kept 9 bases outside the gene matches. The CDR3 DNA sequence: TGTGCCAGCAGCCACGTGTGGTCTAGCGGATACAATGAGCAGTTCTTC. Translating gives CASSHVWSSGYNEQFF.

The rearrangement links TRBV9 to TRBJ2-5; the D is unclear. The CDR3 has 15 amino acids. Germline CDR1 and CDR2: SGDLS and YYNGEE. V was clipped by 0 bases and J by 1 base, with 10 bases between them. CDR3 sequence reads: CASSVAGGFQETQYF. The CDR3 DNA is TGTGCCAGCAGCGTAGCCGGTGGCTTCCAAGAGACCCAGTACTTC.

In its sample, this clone was seen once. The V call is TRBV6-6, the J call TRBJ2-1; D call uncertain. CDR3 size: 11 residues. Trimming shortened V by 6 bases and J by 5 bases, and 5 bases separated the two germline ends. Germline CDR1 and CDR2: MNHNY and SVGAGI (reference sequence). CDR3 sequence: CASRRNNEQFF. As DNA, the CDR3 is TGTGCCAGCAGGAGAAACAATGAGCAGTTCTTC.

The genes are TRBV2 and TRBJ1-5, with D unclear. This CDR3 comprises 16 residues. Germline V lookup: CDR1 SNHLY, CDR2 FYNNEI. Trimming cost V 5 bases and J 4 bases, with 18 bases left between them. The CDR3, as DNA: TGTGCCAGCAGTTGGACGGAGTCTCGGTATAATCAGCCCCAGCATTTT. Protein: CASSWTESRYNQPQHF.

This clone was observed once. This chain uses TRBV10-3 with TRBJ2-2; 9 bases fit TRBD1. J lost 6 bases, V lost 6 bases, and 8 bases had no gene match. This CDR3 contains 15 residues. Germline V gives CDR1 ENHRY, CDR2 SYGVKD. The chain's CDR3 is CAIRAPQGAAGELFF. Written as DNA, the CDR3 is TGTGCCATCAGAGCCCCACAGGGGGCGGCCGGGGAGCTGTTTTTT.

The rearrangement joins TRBV27 to TRBJ2-7, with 8 bases that match TRBD1. Trimming removed 4 bases from V and 1 base from J; junction bases left unmatched: 6. This CDR3 spans 15 amino acids. CDR1 MNHEY and CDR2 SMNVEV come from the germline V gene (reference sequence). The CDR3 is CASSSTGTGSYEQYF. For the CDR3, the DNA is TGTGCCAGCAGTTCAACCGGGACAGGATCCTACGAGCAGTACTTC.

The chain has TRBV28 and TRBJ2-1, with TRBD2 matching over 8 bases. CDR1 is MDHEN and CDR2 is SYDVKM in the germline V gene. This CDR3 has 15 amino acids. The V segment lost 5 bases and the J segment 2 bases; nucleotides outside the gene matches: 5. CDR3 bases: TGTGCCAGCAGTCTAGCGGGTCCGACCTACAATGAGCAGTTCTTC. Its translation is CASSLAGPTYNEQFF.

V and J are TRBV18 and TRBJ2-5; 10 positions agree with TRBD2. CDR1 is KGHSH, CDR2 LQKENI, per germline. With 9 bases clipped from V and 2 bases from J, the junction kept 12 bases outside the gene matches. This CDR3 contains 16 residues. This CDR3 is CASSPLATSGQETQYF. Written as DNA, the CDR3 is TGTGCCAGTTCCCCCCTGGCGACTAGCGGGCAAGAGACCCAGTACTTC.

V and J are TRBV6-5 and TRBJ2-1, with 10 bases matching TRBD2. Per germline, CDR1 MNHEY and CDR2 SVGAGI. V trimming: 6 bases; J trimming: 9 bases; junction bases outside the gene matches: 11. This CDR3 region has 15 residues. The CDR3 region is CASSPPGSGRSEQFF. In DNA form, the CDR3 reads TGTGCCAGCAGCCCCCCGGGTAGCGGGAGGTCTGAGCAGTTCTTC.

The CDR3 loop reads CASSGGDWYNEQFF. CDR3 in DNA: TGTGCCAGCAGTGGCGGAGATTGGTACAATGAGCAGTTCTTC. This chain connects TRBV2 to TRBJ2-1; D is unresolved. The CDR3 spans 14 residues. Germline loops: CDR1 SNHLY, CDR2 FYNNEI. Trimming stripped 4 bases from V and 4 bases from J, with 11 bases between.

In its sample, this clone was seen a few times. The chain has TRBV19 and TRBJ1-5; the D is unclear. The CDR3 is 17 amino acids. The V gene lost 3 bases and the J gene lost 0 bases, with 15 bases spanning the gap. Germline V gene data show CDR1 as LNHDA and CDR2 as SQIVND (reference sequence). CDR3 amino acids: CASSISVAGYSNQPQHF. CDR3 in DNA: TGTGCCAGTAGTATTTCGGTGGCGGGATATAGCAATCAGCCCCAGCATTTT. The full variable domain, its missing parts supplied by reference TRBV19 and TRBJ1-5, is DGGITQSPKYLFRKEGQNVTLSCEQNLNHDAMYWYRQDPGQGLRLIYYSQIVNDFQKGDIAEGYSVSREKKESFPLTVTSAQKNPTAFYLCASSISVAGYSNQPQHFGDGTRLSIL.

Only a few counts were recorded for this clone. The rearrangement joins TRBV6-1 to TRBJ2-7; TRBD1 might be the D (5 bases). Trimming took off 1 base at V and 5 bases at J, with 12 bases between the two ends. Germline V gene sequence: CDR1 MNHNS, CDR2 SASEGT. The CDR3 totals 14 residues. In DNA, the CDR3 is TGTGCCAGCAGTGAAGGAACAGGTATCCACGAGCAGTACTTC. Translation: CASSEGTGIHEQYF.

DNA for the CDR3: TGTGCCAGCACGAGTTCGCGACAGGGGAACGCTGGCTACACCTTC. The encoded protein is CASTSSRQGNAGYTF. This sequence joins TRBV6-5 and TRBJ1-2, with 8 bases identical to TRBD1. The germline gives CDR1 MNHEY, CDR2 SVGAGI. V dropped 7 bases and J dropped 7; count of bases not matched to a gene: 14. This CDR3 has 15 residues.

V gene TRBV18 combines with J gene TRBJ2-1, with D possibly being TRBD2 (5 bases). CDR3 length: 15 amino acids. Trimming cost V 0 bases and J 1 base, with 7 bases left between them. Germline values: CDR1 KGHSH, CDR2 LQKENI. CDR3 protein: CASSPPRGSYNEQFF. CDR3 nucleotides: TGTGCCAGCTCACCACCCCGGGGTTCCTACAATGAGCAGTTCTTC.

CDR3 nucleotide sequence: TGTGCCAGCACCTTACGGACAGGTTACACAGATACGCAGTATTTT. It yields the protein CASTLRTGYTDTQYF. V is TRBV28 and J is TRBJ2-3; 7 nucleotides line up with TRBD1. After removal of 7 bases from V and 2 bases from J, the junction contained 9 bases not matched to a gene. The CDR3 is 15 amino acids. The germline V gene encodes CDR1 MDHEN and CDR2 SYDVKM.

The J gene is TRBJ2-7, the V gene TRBV27, with TRBD1 matching 10 bases. The junction had 8 bases not matched to a gene; V was cut back by 6 bases and J by 6 bases. Per germline, CDR1 MNHEY and CDR2 SMNVEV (reference sequence). This CDR3 spans 14 amino acids. The CDR3 DNA sequence: TGTGCCAGCAGGTCCCCGGACAGGGGGTCCGAGCAGTACTTC. This sequence encodes CASRSPDRGSEQYF.

The V and J genes are TRBV21-1 and TRBJ1-1. TRBV21-1 is marked as a pseudogene. CDR3 size: 12 residues. The chain's CDR3 is CAIGRVNTEAFF. As DNA, the CDR3 is TGTGCCATCGGGAGAGTGAACACTGAAGCTTTCTTT.

This clone was observed a few times. This rearrangement joins TRBV10-3 to TRBJ1-4, with 10 nucleotides matching TRBD1. From germline, CDR1 is ENHRY and CDR2 SYGVKD. The CDR3 contains 16 residues. The trim removed 11 bases at V and 4 bases at J, leaving 13 bases unmatched. This chain's CDR3 is CASRQGASYNNEKLFF. CDR3 nucleotide sequence: TGTGCCTCCCGACAGGGGGCTTCATACAATAATGAAAAACTGTTTTTT.

Turning to this clone: A much larger clone lies a single base off, so this may be a read error. The sample has other DNA sequences that encode this CDR3 too. This chain links TRBV5-1 with TRBJ1-3; 8 positions agree with TRBD1. CDR3 size: 14 residues. CDR1 is SGHRS, CDR2 YFSETQ, per germline. The junction had 3 bases not matched to a gene; V was cut back by 4 bases and J by 3 bases. The CDR3 loop is CASSPGTGGNTIYF. CDR3 DNA: TGCGCCAGCAGCCCGGGGACAGGTGGAAACACCATATATTTT.

J is TRBJ1-1 and V is TRBV7-3; perhaps TRBD1 as D (5 bases). This CDR3 has 13 amino acids. The V end lost 2 bases, the J end lost 5 bases, and 9 bases lay between the germline ends. Germline V CDR1 and CDR2: SGHTA, FQGTGA. This CDR3 is CASSLSGQTEAFF. The CDR3 DNA sequence: TGTGCCAGCAGCTTATCAGGGCAAACTGAAGCTTTCTTT.

The gene calls are TRBV7-2 and TRBJ2-5, with D perhaps assigned TRBD1 or TRBD2 (5 bases each). The CDR3 runs 12 residues. Germline CDR1 is SGHTA and CDR2 is FQGNSA. The germline V and J ends were trimmed by 4 bases and 11 bases, with 14 bases remaining between them. CDR3 sequence reads: CASSSYLGEQYF. The CDR3 DNA sequence: TGTGCCAGCAGCTCCTATCTGGGGGAGCAGTACTTC.

The chain carries TRBV4-2 and TRBJ1-1; 7 bases line up with TRBD1. Germline assignment: CDR1 LGHNA and CDR2 YNFKEQ. The CDR3 extends over 15 amino acids. Germline trimming cut 1 base from V and 6 bases from J; bases unmatched to any gene: 8. CDR3 sequence reads: CASSQGTGWKAEAFF. In DNA form, the CDR3 reads TGTGCCAGCAGCCAAGGGACAGGTTGGAAAGCTGAAGCTTTCTTT.